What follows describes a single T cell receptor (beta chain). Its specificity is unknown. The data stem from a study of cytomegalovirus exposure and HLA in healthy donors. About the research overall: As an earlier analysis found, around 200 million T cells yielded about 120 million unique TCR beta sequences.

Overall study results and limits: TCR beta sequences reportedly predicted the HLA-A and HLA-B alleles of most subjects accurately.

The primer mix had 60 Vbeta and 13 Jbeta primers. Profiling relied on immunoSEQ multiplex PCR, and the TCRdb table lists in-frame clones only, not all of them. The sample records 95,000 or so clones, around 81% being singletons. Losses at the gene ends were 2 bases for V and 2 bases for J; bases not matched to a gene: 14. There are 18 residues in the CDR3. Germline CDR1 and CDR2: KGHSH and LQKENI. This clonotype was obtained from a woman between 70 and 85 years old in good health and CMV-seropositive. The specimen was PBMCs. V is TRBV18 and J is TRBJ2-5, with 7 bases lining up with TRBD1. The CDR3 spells CASSPVRAAGGRQETQYF. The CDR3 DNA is TGTGCCAGCTCACCAGTACGTGCGGCAGGGGGTCGGCAAGAGACCCAGTACTTC.